Described below is a single T cell receptor beta chain sequence and its context. The antigen remains undetermined. Measured with immunoSEQ multiplex PCR; TCRdb has only the in-frame clones, and not every one. The data hold some 96,000 clones, with around 83% observed a single time. This sample is drawn from a study of OX40 agonist ivuxolimab in advanced cancers. Study-level points and caveats: Clonal expansion among partial responders at 0.1-3.0 mg/kg ranked near the lowest. Low normalized T-cell clonal expansion was also seen in some nonresponders. CD4+ and CD8+ T cells in blood underwent clonal expansion by week 6 at 0.1 to 3.0 mg/kg.

V shed 4 bases and J 5 bases; nucleotides not matched to a gene: 13. Germline V lookup: CDR1 SGHDN, CDR2 FVKESK. The CDR3 is 16 amino acids. This sequence originates from an adult with an advanced solid tumor such as melanoma, head and neck, liver or kidney cancer. This chain connects TRBV14 to TRBJ2-7; 8 positions agree with TRBD1. The sample was CD4+ or CD8+ T cells sorted from blood, taken in a trial of the OX40 agonist ivuxolimab. The CDR3 DNA is TGTGCCAGCAGCCCCCGGATATTGACAGGGGCAGACGAGCAGTACTTC. Its protein is CASSPRILTGADEQYF.